The 14 T cell receptor beta chains listed next were all sequenced from one sample in a study of OX40 agonist ivuxolimab in advanced cancers. Some clones are missing from TCRdb's copy, which holds only in-frame ones; the method was immunoSEQ multiplex PCR. The data contain about 74,000 clones, almost 85% of them singletons. The sample consisted of CD4+ or CD8+ T cells sorted from blood, taken in a trial of the OX40 agonist ivuxolimab. The receptors come from an adult with an advanced solid tumor such as melanoma, head and neck, liver or kidney cancer.

This clone was counted only a few times. V usage is TRBV11-2 and J usage is TRBJ1-1; 7 bases fit TRBD1. The V gene end was trimmed by 5 bases and the J gene end by 5 bases; junction bases not matched to a gene: 14. The CDR3 contains 16 residues. Germline CDR1 and CDR2: SGHAT and FQNNGV. As DNA, the CDR3 is TGTGCCAGCAGCCCCCAGGGGGGGCGATTGGGGACTGAAGCTTTCTTT. Its protein product is CASSPQGGRLGTEAFF.

The chain is built from TRBV4-2 and TRBJ2-1; possibly TRBD2 for D (7 bases). The CDR3 length is 16 residues. Germline V gene data show CDR1 as LGHNA and CDR2 as YNFKEQ. Trimming took 4 bases from V and 9 from J, leaving 22 bases between them. Written as DNA, the CDR3 is TGTGCCAGCAGCCGTCCGGGAGGCAGGGGATTCAGTGAGCAGTTCTTC. It yields the protein CASSRPGGRGFSEQFF.

The genes are TRBV11-2 and TRBJ1-2, with D unclear. The CDR3 contains 13 residues. Per the germline V gene, CDR1 is SGHAT and CDR2 is FQNNGV. V gave up 1 base and J gave up 4 bases, with 7 bases separating them. This CDR3 reads CASSLAGSYGYTF. The CDR3 DNA sequence: TGTGCCAGCAGCTTAGCGGGGTCCTATGGCTACACCTTC.

The chain employs TRBV19 and TRBJ2-7; 7 nucleotides agree with TRBD1. V shed 3 bases and J 3 bases; nucleotides not matched to a gene: 2. Germline values: CDR1 LNHDA, CDR2 SQIVND (reference sequence). The CDR3 length is 13 residues. CDR3 region: CASSIRQGYEQYF. CDR3 DNA: TGTGCCAGTAGTATCCGACAGGGCTACGAGCAGTACTTC.

This chain joins TRBV9 and TRBJ2-2; 8 nucleotides agree with TRBD2. Germline V lookup: CDR1 SGDLS, CDR2 YYNGEE. Trimming removed 4 bases from V and 6 bases from J; junction bases left unmatched: 11. The CDR3 is 16 residues long. The CDR3 protein is CASSPRERGLAGELFF. The CDR3 DNA reads TGTGCCAGCAGCCCTAGGGAGCGGGGGTTGGCCGGGGAGCTGTTTTTT.

This clone showed up just once. The V and J genes are TRBV7-2 and TRBJ2-5, with D perhaps assigned TRBD1 or TRBD2 (6 bases each). V lost 1 base and J 5 bases, leaving 23 bases between the germline ends. This CDR3 has 18 residues. In germline, CDR1 is SGHTA, CDR2 FQGNSA. CDR3 residues: CASSLDATNYRGRETQYF. DNA of the CDR3: TGTGCCAGCAGCTTAGATGCGACAAACTACCGGGGGCGGGAGACCCAGTACTTC.

The gene calls are TRBV7-3 and TRBJ2-7; D unresolved. V lost 5 bases and J 0 bases, leaving 8 bases between the germline ends. The length of the CDR3 is 13 residues. Germline CDR1 reads SGHTA; CDR2 reads FQGTGA. The CDR3 bases are TGTGCCAGCAGCATAGGAGCCTCCTACGAGCAGTACTTC. Translated, it gives CASSIGASYEQYF. The full variable domain, rest sourced from reference TRBV7-3 and TRBJ2-7, is GAGVSQTPSNKVTEKGKYVELRCDPISGHTALYWYRQSLGQGPEFLIYFQGTGAADDSGLPNDRFFAVRPEGSVSTLKIQRTERGDSAVYLCASSIGASYEQYFGPGTRLTVT.

The chain employs TRBV7-2 and TRBJ2-1; the D is unclear. The V gene's germline CDR1 is SGHTA and CDR2 FQGNSA. Trimming shortened V by 5 bases and J by 7 bases, and 15 bases separated the two germline ends. CDR3 length: 14 amino acids. The CDR3 sequence is CASSRISLGNEQFF. CDR3 bases: TGTGCCAGCAGCAGAATCAGCCTGGGGAATGAGCAGTTCTTC.

This rearrangement joins TRBV7-9 to TRBJ2-3; no reliable D call. CDR1 SEHNR and CDR2 FQNEAQ come from the germline V gene (reference sequence). The CDR3 runs 15 residues. V lost 0 bases to trimming and J lost 0 bases, with 7 bases between them. The CDR3 nucleotides read TGTGCCAGCAGCTTAGCAGCTTCTAGCACAGATACGCAGTATTTT. Amino acids: CASSLAASSTDTQYF.

The chain carries TRBV18 and TRBJ2-7; 12 bases align to TRBD1. CDR3 length equals 15 residues. The trim removed 6 bases at V and 4 bases at J, leaving 7 bases unmatched. Germline values: CDR1 KGHSH, CDR2 LQKENI. Here the CDR3 DNA reads TGTGCCAGCTCTCAGGGACAGGGGGCTATTTACGAGCAGTACTTC. This gives the protein CASSQGQGAIYEQYF.

This clone came up once. The chain's CDR3 is CASSATGQKLFF. The DNA for the CDR3 is TGTGCCAGCAGTGCCACGGGGCAAAAACTGTTTTTT. The chain joins TRBV6-1 to TRBJ1-4; tentatively, D is TRBD1 (5 bases). Trimming took off 4 bases at V and 9 bases at J, with 9 bases between the two ends. The CDR3 totals 12 residues. The germline gives CDR1 MNHNS, CDR2 SASEGT.

The CDR3 region has the DNA TGTGCCAGCTCCCCCAGGGCGGCAGGGGGCCTCTCTGGGGCCAACGTCCTGACTTTC. Protein sequence: CASSPRAAGGLSGANVLTF. The chain couples TRBV18 to TRBJ2-6; 8 positions agree with TRBD1. CDR3 length: 19 amino acids. V was clipped by 6 bases and J by 0 bases; unmatched bases: 13. Per germline, CDR1 KGHSH and CDR2 LQKENI.

The chain employs TRBV30 and TRBJ1-6; the D is unclear. The V end lost 0 bases, the J end lost 8 bases, and 14 bases lay between the germline ends. This CDR3 contains 15 residues. Per the germline V gene, CDR1 is GTSNPN and CDR2 is SVGIG (reference sequence). CDR3 nucleotide sequence: TGTGCCTGGAGTGTAGGCTTGGCAGGTGATTCACCCCTCCACTTT. Its translation is CAWSVGLAGDSPLHF. The full variable domain, with the rest looked up from reference TRBV30 and TRBJ1-6, is SQTIHQWPATLVQPVGSPLSLECTVEGTSNPNLYWYRQAAGRGLQLLFYSVGIGQISSEVPQNLSASRPQDRQFILSSKKLLLSDSGFYLCAWSVGLAGDSPLHFGNGTRLTVT.

This chain joins TRBV7-9 and TRBJ1-1; 8 positions match TRBD1. Trimming removed 5 bases from V and 1 base from J; junction bases left unmatched: 6. Germline CDR1 and CDR2: SEHNR and FQNEAQ (reference sequence). This CDR3 is 15 amino acids long. CDR3 sequence reads: CASSLPTGANTEAFF. The CDR3 bases are TGTGCCAGCAGCCTCCCGACAGGGGCGAACACTGAAGCTTTCTTT.